A single sample gave rise to the 21 T cell receptor beta chains below, sequenced in a study of T cells in Graves' hyperthyroidism and ophthalmopathy. Amplification yielded TCR beta CDR3 regions, with RNA transcripts as the source. A set of HTBI primers served as the primers for a first-round RT-PCR of the TCR CDR3. Using its own MiXCR run on the multiplex PCR reads, TCRdb lists one record per CDR3 protein. This repertoire shows approximately 530,000 distinct CDR3 sequences, approximately 15% found once; its top ten account for roughly 18%. The sample comprised blood. Receptors were obtained from a woman aged 18 to 35 with Graves' hyperthyroidism.

This clonotype was seen once. Being one base from a much bigger clone, this may be a read error. The chain couples TRBV6-4 to TRBJ2-3, with D perhaps matching TRBD2 (6 bases). The CDR3 consists of 15 residues. The germline CDR1 and CDR2 sequences are MRHNA and SNTAGT. The CDR3 sequence is CASSDSAGSTDTQCF. DNA for the CDR3: TGTGCCAGCAGTGACTCAGCGGGCAGCACAGATACGCAGTGTTTT.

This clonotype occurred many times. The chain recombines TRBV20-1 with TRBJ2-5; tentative D call: TRBD2 (6 bases). The CDR3 covers 15 residues. Germline CDR1 is DFQATT and CDR2 is SNEGSKA (reference sequence). Trimming removed 0 bases from V and 2 bases from J, with 13 bases in between. In nucleotides, the CDR3 is TGCAGTGCTAGAGATCGAGCGGGTGATCAAGAGACCCAGTACTTC. Amino acids: CSARDRAGDQETQYF.

CDR3 region: CSVGDWGPYGYTF. CDR3 nucleotide sequence: TGCAGCGTCGGTGACTGGGGGCCCTATGGCTACACCTTC. This chain uses TRBV29-1 with TRBJ1-2; D perhaps matches TRBD1 (6 bases). Trimming removed 6 bases from V and 4 bases from J, with 15 bases in between. The CDR3 length is 13 residues. Germline V gene sequence: CDR1 SQVTM, CDR2 ANQGSEA.

This clonotype was picked up many times. The chain uses TRBV7-9 and TRBJ1-2, with D hard to call. Germline V CDR1 and CDR2: SEHNR, FQNEAQ (reference sequence). V lost 0 bases and J 2 bases, leaving 13 bases between the germline ends. This CDR3 spans 16 amino acids. The DNA of the CDR3 is TGTGCCAGCAGCTTAGCGCTCGGAGCGGGGAACTATGGCTACACCTTC. It is translated as CASSLALGAGNYGYTF. Looking up the rest from reference TRBV7-9 and TRBJ1-2 gives the full variable domain: DTGVSQNPRHKITKRGQNVTFRCDPISEHNRLYWYRQTLGQGPEFLTYFQNEAQLEKSRLLSDRFSAERPKGSFSTLEIQRTEQGDSAMYLCASSLALGAGNYGYTFGSGTRLTVV.

This clonotype was seen a handful of times. The V and J genes are TRBV4-1 and TRBJ2-5; the D is unclear. Germline CDR1 is MGHRA and CDR2 is YSYEKL. CDR3 length: 15 amino acids. V was clipped by 0 bases and J by 0 bases, with 8 bases between them. The CDR3 loop is CASSQDPRYQETQYF. Written as DNA, the CDR3 is TGCGCCAGCAGCCAAGATCCCAGGTACCAAGAGACCCAGTACTTC.

There are many counts of this clonotype. The V call is TRBV5-1, the J call TRBJ2-3; D is ambiguous. Between the trimmed V and J ends, which lost 4 bases and 4 bases, there was a span of 16 bases. The CDR3 contains 15 residues. Looked up from germline, CDR1 is SGHRS and CDR2 is YFSETQ. CDR3 nucleotides: TGCGCCAGCAGCGGTGGTGGCCGTCGCGCAGATACGCAGTATTTT. Protein: CASSGGGRRADTQYF.

This clonotype came up a few times. The chain recombines TRBV10-3 with TRBJ2-1; 7 bases are a match to TRBD1. This CDR3 has 15 amino acids. CDR1 ENHRY and CDR2 SYGVKD come from the germline V gene. V lost 8 bases, J lost 6 bases, and 13 bases stayed unmatched. The CDR3 region has the DNA TGTGCCATCTCCGACGGCAGGGGGATAGCCAATGAGCAGTTCTTC. It yields the protein CAISDGRGIANEQFF.

V usage is TRBV5-1 and J usage is TRBJ2-1; 9 bases agree with TRBD2. CDR1 is SGHRS and CDR2 is YFSETQ in the germline V gene. This CDR3 region has 17 residues. V was pared by 1 base and J by 7 bases, with 12 bases of the junction left unmatched. The CDR3 reads CASSLSASGVRRNEQFF. The CDR3 region has the DNA TGCGCCAGCAGCTTGTCGGCTAGCGGGGTTCGCAGGAATGAGCAGTTCTTC.

This clonotype was counted at least ten times. In DNA, the CDR3 is TGTGCCAGCAGCTTGACAGGGTCTGTCAATCAGCCCCAGCATTTT. It is translated as CASSLTGSVNQPQHF. The chain recombines TRBV11-2 with TRBJ1-5; 7 bases align to TRBD1. With 3 bases clipped from V and 3 bases from J, the junction kept 5 bases outside the gene matches. This CDR3 comprises 15 residues. Germline-derived CDR1 and CDR2 are SGHAT and FQNNGV.

The V gene is TRBV20-1, the J gene TRBJ2-7, with 8 nucleotides matching TRBD1. V shed 3 bases, J shed 7 bases, and the junction held 11 bases outside the gene matches. Germline CDR1 DFQATT, CDR2 SNEGSKA (reference sequence). This CDR3 has 14 amino acids. The CDR3 DNA reads TGCAGTGCTAGTGCAGGGGGCCTTGGGGGGGAGCAGTACTTC. Amino acid sequence: CSASAGGLGGEQYF.

The sample holds many counts of this clonotype. This chain uses TRBV6-1 with TRBJ2-1; possible D gene TRBD2, 6 bases. CDR1 is MNHNS, CDR2 SASEGT, per germline. CDR3 length: 13 amino acids. Trimming took off 5 bases at V and 12 bases at J, with 17 bases between the two ends. CDR3 coding DNA: TGTGCCAGCAGTTCGACGGGGACTGGGGTGCAGTTCTTC. Translating it yields CASSSTGTGVQFF.

This clonotype has a handful of counts. V usage is TRBV20-1 and J usage is TRBJ1-2; unclear D gene. The CDR3 consists of 16 residues. CDR1 and CDR2 from the germline V gene are DFQATT and SNEGSKA (reference sequence). The V end lost 0 bases, the J end lost 4 bases, and 18 bases lay between the germline ends. CDR3 amino acids: CSARDRVGNLGYGYTF. The CDR3 DNA follows: TGCAGTGCTAGAGATAGAGTGGGAAATTTGGGCTATGGCTACACCTTC.

This clonotype showed up many times. The chain has TRBV12-3 or TRBV12-4 and TRBJ2-3, with D perhaps being TRBD1 or TRBD2 (6 bases each). Trimming removed 3 bases from V and 2 bases from J, with 12 bases in between. The CDR3 covers 15 residues. The CDR3 here is CASSFEGGITDTQYF. The CDR3, as DNA: TGTGCCAGCAGTTTTGAGGGGGGAATCACAGATACGCAGTATTTT.

This clonotype was picked up a small number of times. A junction boundary mismatches the germline segment, possibly from a read error. V gene TRBV7-9 combines with J gene TRBJ2-2, with D perhaps matching TRBD2 (6 bases). Germline-derived CDR1 and CDR2 are SEHNR and FQNEAQ (reference sequence). The CDR3 consists of 14 residues. The CDR3 sequence: CASRPPAGPGELFF. The CDR3, as DNA: TGTGCCAGCAGGCCACCGGCGGGGCCGGGGGAACTGTTTTTT.

Ten or more counts support this clonotype. The chain links TRBV12-3 or TRBV12-4 to TRBJ2-5; D is possibly TRBD2 (6 bases). Trimming took 5 bases from V and 6 from J, leaving 16 bases between them. This CDR3 is built from 14 residues. The CDR3 nucleotides read TGTGCCAGCAGTGCCTCGGGGGACTTTAAGACCCAGTACTTC. Translated, it gives CASSASGDFKTQYF.

The chain carries TRBV27 and TRBJ1-5; TRBD1 aligns across 7 bases. The J segment lost 2 bases and the V segment lost 6 bases, leaving 4 bases of the junction unmatched. Germline V gene lookup returns CDR1 MNHEY and CDR2 SMNVEV (reference sequence). The CDR3 covers 14 residues. CDR3 residues: CASRQGWGNQPQHF. CDR3 nucleotide sequence: TGTGCCAGCAGACAGGGGTGGGGCAATCAGCCCCAGCATTTT.

This clonotype was observed at least ten times. This chain uses TRBV3-1 with TRBJ2-4; 9 nucleotides match TRBD1. This CDR3 spans 18 amino acids. Germline V CDR1 and CDR2: LGHDT, YNNKEL (reference sequence). J gave up 2 bases and V 4 bases, and 12 bases lay outside the gene matches. For the CDR3, the DNA is TGTGCCAGCAGCCGAACTTCGGGACAGGGTTTCCCCAAAAACATTCAGTACTTC. It specifies CASSRTSGQGFPKNIQYF.

Ten or more counts support this clonotype. The chain has TRBV27 and TRBJ1-1; tentative D call: TRBD1 (5 bases). The CDR3 covers 15 residues. Looked up from germline, CDR1 is MNHEY and CDR2 is SMNVEV (reference sequence). Trimming cost V 4 bases and J 3 bases, with 15 bases left between them. The CDR3 DNA reads as TGTGCCAGCAGTTCCTCGACAGAGAGCGACACTGAAGCTTTCTTT. It translates to CASSSSTESDTEAFF.

This clonotype has ten or more counts. V is TRBV28 and J is TRBJ1-4; D possibly corresponds to TRBD1 (6 bases). This CDR3 comprises 17 residues. The V and J ends lost 3 bases and 2 bases respectively, with 16 bases between them. CDR1 and CDR2 (germline): MDHEN, SYDVKM. The CDR3 nucleotides are TGTGCCAGCAGTTTGTTCCTACAGGGAGGGACTAATGAAAAACTGTTTTTT. Translating it yields CASSLFLQGGTNEKLFF.

This clonotype has just a few counts. The chain links TRBV29-1 to TRBJ2-3; 8 bases agree with TRBD1. The V gene end was trimmed by 5 bases and the J gene end by 3 bases; junction bases not matched to a gene: 10. The CDR3 sequence is 15 residues long. Germline V lookup: CDR1 SQVTM, CDR2 ANQGSEA. CDR3 sequence: CSVSGTGTVTDTQYF. The CDR3 nucleotides are TGCAGCGTTTCCGGGACAGGAACCGTGACAGATACGCAGTATTTT.

This clonotype came up many times. The rearrangement uses TRBV24-1 and TRBJ2-7, with D maybe TRBD1 (6 bases). CDR1 is KGHDR and CDR2 is SFDVKD in the germline V gene. The CDR3 extends over 15 amino acids. V was trimmed by 2 bases and J by 4 bases, leaving 14 bases between them. The CDR3, as DNA: TGTGCCACCAGTGATTCTCGCCAGGGGCGGTACGAGCAGTACTTC. This sequence encodes CATSDSRQGRYEQYF.